This section outlines one T cell receptor (beta chain) sequence together with its context. The target antigen is unknown. Germline trimming cut 4 bases from V and 7 bases from J; bases unmatched to any gene: 5. The CDR3 length is 13 residues. CDR1 and CDR2 (germline): SGHNT, YYREEE (reference sequence). The data stem from a study of cytomegalovirus exposure and HLA in healthy donors. Turning to the study itself: A later analysis reported the 120 validation repertoires used the same platform as the roughly 700 first-cohort repertoires.

Study conclusions and caveats: The study put under 200 TCR beta chains on its list as cytomegalovirus-associated.

Sequenced by immunoSEQ multiplex PCR; TCRdb stores in-frame clones only, minus some. The sample lists approximately 90,000 clones, 95% to 98% seen once, with over 0.7% in the top ten. The chain joins TRBV5-4 to TRBJ2-1, with 7 bases aligning to TRBD2. The sample consisted of PBMCs. The sequence was collected from a man aged 18 to 29 in good health and CMV-seronegative. CDR3 coding DNA: TGTGCCAGCAGCCCCTCGGGAGGAAATGAGCAGTTCTTC. Its translation: CASSPSGGNEQFF.